This passage covers 6 T cell receptor beta chains from one sample sequenced in a study of follicular helper T cells after annual influenza vaccination. Method: immunoSEQ multiplex PCR; TCRdb's copy keeps in-frame clones and lacks some. The table lists over 14,000 clones, approximately 88% of them singletons, with roughly 1.3% in the top ten. Regarding time point: 2014-2015 season, 7 days after vaccination. This specimen consisted of CXCR5+ CD38- circulating T follicular helper cells from blood, obtained 7 days after influenza vaccination. Specified subset: circulating Tfh, non-naive CD4+CXCR5+PD-1+ (ICOS+CD38+ or ICOS-CD38-). The receptors were sampled from an adult who received the influenza vaccine.

The gene calls are TRBV6-1 and TRBJ1-4; TRBD1 agrees at 8 bases. This CDR3 spans 13 amino acids. Looked up from germline, CDR1 is MNHNS and CDR2 is SASEGT. The V segment lost 6 bases and the J segment 10 bases; nucleotides outside the gene matches: 7. The CDR3 nucleotides read TGTGCCAGCAGAGACAGGGGCCACAGAAAACTGTTTTTT. Amino acids: CASRDRGHRKLFF.

V gene TRBV29-1 combines with J gene TRBJ2-5; perhaps TRBD2 as D (6 bases). Germline assignment: CDR1 SQVTM and CDR2 ANQGSEA. Trimming left V 7 bases short and J 3 bases short, with 15 bases between. The CDR3 is made up of 13 amino acids. The CDR3 reads CSAARLDKETQYF. DNA of the CDR3: TGCAGCGCCGCAAGACTAGACAAAGAGACCCAGTACTTC.

The chain couples TRBV6-1 to TRBJ2-1; possible D gene TRBD2, 6 bases. CDR3 length equals 16 residues. The V end was cut by 1 base, the J end by 2 bases, with 12 bases between. Germline V CDR1 and CDR2: MNHNS, SASEGT. As DNA, the CDR3 is TGTGCCAGCAGTGAAGTGGACGGGAGCCCCTACAATGAGCAGTTCTTC. Its translation: CASSEVDGSPYNEQFF.

This chain connects TRBV2 to TRBJ1-6; D might be TRBD1 (6 bases). Germline loops: CDR1 SNHLY, CDR2 FYNNEI. The CDR3 totals 15 residues. Trimming took off 3 bases at V and 2 bases at J, with 8 bases between the two ends. This chain's CDR3 is CASSDRGTYNSPLHF. CDR3 nucleotide sequence: TGTGCCAGCAGTGACAGGGGAACCTATAATTCACCCCTCCACTTT.

This chain connects TRBV7-3 to TRBJ1-1; D might be TRBD1 (6 bases). Trimming stripped 5 bases from V and 3 bases from J, with 10 bases between. The CDR3 has 13 residues. Germline values: CDR1 SGHTA, CDR2 FQGTGA. CDR3 sequence: CASSVNRDTEAFF. DNA of the CDR3: TGTGCCAGCAGCGTAAACAGGGACACTGAAGCTTTCTTT.

V is TRBV27 and J is TRBJ2-3; 10 positions match TRBD2. The germline gives CDR1 MNHEY, CDR2 SMNVEV (reference sequence). J was trimmed by 4 bases and V by 6 bases; bases with no gene match: 7. This CDR3 contains 15 residues. Written as DNA, the CDR3 is TGTGCCAGCAGAACACTAGCGGGAATGGCAGATACGCAGTATTTT. It translates to CASRTLAGMADTQYF.